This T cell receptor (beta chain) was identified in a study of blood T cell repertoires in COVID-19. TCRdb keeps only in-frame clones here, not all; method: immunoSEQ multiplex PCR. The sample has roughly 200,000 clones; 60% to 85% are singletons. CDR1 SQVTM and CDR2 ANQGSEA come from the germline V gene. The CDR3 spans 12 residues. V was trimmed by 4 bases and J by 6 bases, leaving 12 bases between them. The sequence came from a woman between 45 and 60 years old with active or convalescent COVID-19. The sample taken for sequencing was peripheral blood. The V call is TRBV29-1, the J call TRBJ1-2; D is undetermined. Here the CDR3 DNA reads TGCAGCGTTGGCCCCTTGAGTCATGGCTACACCTTC. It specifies CSVGPLSHGYTF.